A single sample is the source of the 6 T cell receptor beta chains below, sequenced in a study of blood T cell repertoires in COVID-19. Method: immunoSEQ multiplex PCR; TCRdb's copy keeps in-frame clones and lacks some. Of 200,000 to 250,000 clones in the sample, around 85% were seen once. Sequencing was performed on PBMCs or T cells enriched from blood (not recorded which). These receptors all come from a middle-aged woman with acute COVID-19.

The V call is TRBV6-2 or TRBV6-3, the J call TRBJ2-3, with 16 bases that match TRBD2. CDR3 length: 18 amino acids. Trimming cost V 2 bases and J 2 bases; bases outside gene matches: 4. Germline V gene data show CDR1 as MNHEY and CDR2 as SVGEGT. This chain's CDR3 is CASSYGTSGRAVTDTQYF. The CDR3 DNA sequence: TGTGCCAGCAGTTACGGGACTAGCGGGAGGGCTGTCACAGATACGCAGTATTTT.

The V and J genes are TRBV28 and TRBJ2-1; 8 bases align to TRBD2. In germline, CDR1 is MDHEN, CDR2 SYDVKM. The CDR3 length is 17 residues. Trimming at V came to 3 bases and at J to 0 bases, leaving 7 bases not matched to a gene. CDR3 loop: CASSFQGLVNSYNEQFF. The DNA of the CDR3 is TGTGCCAGCAGTTTCCAGGGACTAGTAAACTCCTACAATGAGCAGTTCTTC.

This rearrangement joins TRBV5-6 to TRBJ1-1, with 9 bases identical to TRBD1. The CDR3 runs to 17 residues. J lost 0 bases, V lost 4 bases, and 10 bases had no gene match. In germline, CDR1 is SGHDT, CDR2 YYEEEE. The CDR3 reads CASSPDRGRIMNTEAFF. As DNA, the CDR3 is TGTGCCAGCAGCCCGGACAGGGGCCGAATCATGAACACTGAAGCTTTCTTT.

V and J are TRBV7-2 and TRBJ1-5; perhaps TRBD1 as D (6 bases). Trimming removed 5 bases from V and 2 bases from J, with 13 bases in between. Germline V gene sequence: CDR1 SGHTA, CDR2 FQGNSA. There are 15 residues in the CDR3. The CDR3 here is CASSTTGGGNQPQHF. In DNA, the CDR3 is TGTGCCAGCAGCACGACAGGAGGCGGCAATCAGCCCCAGCATTTT.

The CDR3 protein is CASRQGGTEAFF. CDR3 DNA sequence: TGCGCCAGCCGTCAAGGAGGAACTGAAGCTTTCTTT. The genes are TRBV4-1 and TRBJ1-1; D is uncertain. Trimming removed 8 bases from V and 5 bases from J, with 12 bases in between. CDR1 MGHRA and CDR2 YSYEKL come from the germline V gene. The length of the CDR3 is 12 residues.

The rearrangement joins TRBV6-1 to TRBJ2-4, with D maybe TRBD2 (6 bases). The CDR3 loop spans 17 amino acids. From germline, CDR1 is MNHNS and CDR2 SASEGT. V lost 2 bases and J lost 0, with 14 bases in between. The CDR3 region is CASSELWGVEAKNIQYF. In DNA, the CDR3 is TGTGCCAGCAGTGAACTCTGGGGGGTGGAAGCCAAAAACATTCAGTACTTC.